This T cell receptor (beta chain) was obtained from a study of cytomegalovirus exposure and HLA in healthy donors. Background on the study: The platform used for the 100 to 150 validation repertoires matched that of the approximately 640 first-cohort repertoires, a later analysis reported.

With 7 bases clipped from V and 3 bases from J, the junction kept 6 bases outside the gene matches. This CDR3 has 14 residues. The germline V gene has CDR1 MGHDK and CDR2 SYGVNS. Study outcomes and limitations: Subsequent analysis of the 120 or so validation repertoires found a tendency for first-cohort TCR clusters to co-occur. Rarity marked most TCR sequences, yet some public TCRs occurred in many donors. A classifier reportedly called cytomegalovirus status with high sensitivity and specificity.

The table came from immunoSEQ multiplex PCR; TCRdb's copy has only in-frame clones and leaves some out. The table has about 240,000 clones, 86% seen once. A remark on this clone: Antigen: not known.

The source material was PBMCs. The receptor comes from a woman aged 25 to 39 in good health and CMV-seropositive. The chain has TRBV25-1 and TRBJ1-1; TRBD1 matches 9 bases. Here the CDR3 reads CASIPTGGYTEAFF. In DNA form, the CDR3 reads TGTGCCAGCATCCCGACAGGGGGATACACTGAAGCTTTCTTT.